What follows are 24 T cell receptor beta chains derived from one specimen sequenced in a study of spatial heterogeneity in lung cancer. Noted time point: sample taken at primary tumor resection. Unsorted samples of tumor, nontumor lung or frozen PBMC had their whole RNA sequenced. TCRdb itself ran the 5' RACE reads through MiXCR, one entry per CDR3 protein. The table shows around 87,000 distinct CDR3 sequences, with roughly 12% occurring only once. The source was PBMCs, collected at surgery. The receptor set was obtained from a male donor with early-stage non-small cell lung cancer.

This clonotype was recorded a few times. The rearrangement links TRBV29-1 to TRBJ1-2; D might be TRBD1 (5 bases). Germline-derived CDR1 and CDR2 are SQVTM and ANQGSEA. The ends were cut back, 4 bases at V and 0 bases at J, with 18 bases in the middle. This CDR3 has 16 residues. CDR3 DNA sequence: TGCAGCGTTGTCTTGGGACCCGGTGGGGCTAACTATGGCTACACCTTC. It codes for CSVVLGPGGANYGYTF.

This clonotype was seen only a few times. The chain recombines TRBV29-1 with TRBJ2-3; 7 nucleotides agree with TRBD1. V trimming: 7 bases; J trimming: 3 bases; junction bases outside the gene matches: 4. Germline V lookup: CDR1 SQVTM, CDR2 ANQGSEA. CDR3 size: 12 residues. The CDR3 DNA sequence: TGCAGCGGGGACAGTGGGACAGATACGCAGTATTTT. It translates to CSGDSGTDTQYF.

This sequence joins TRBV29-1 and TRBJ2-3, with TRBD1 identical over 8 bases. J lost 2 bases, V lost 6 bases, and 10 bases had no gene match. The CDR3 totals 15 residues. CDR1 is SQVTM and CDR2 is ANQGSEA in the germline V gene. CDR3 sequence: CSVADRGLPTDTQYF. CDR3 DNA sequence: TGCAGCGTCGCTGACAGGGGTCTACCCACAGATACGCAGTATTTT.

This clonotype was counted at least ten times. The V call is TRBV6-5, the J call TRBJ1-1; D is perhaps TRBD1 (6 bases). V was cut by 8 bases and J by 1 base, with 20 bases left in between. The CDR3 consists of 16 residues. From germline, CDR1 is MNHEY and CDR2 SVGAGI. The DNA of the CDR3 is TGTGCCAGCCTCCGCACCCAAGGGGGTGAGAACACTGAAGCTTTCTTT. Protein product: CASLRTQGGENTEAFF.

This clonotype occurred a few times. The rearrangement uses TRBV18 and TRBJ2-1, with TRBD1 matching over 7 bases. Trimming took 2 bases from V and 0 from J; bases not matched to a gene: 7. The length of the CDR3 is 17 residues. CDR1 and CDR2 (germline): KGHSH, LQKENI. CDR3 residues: CASSPNRGASSYNEQFF. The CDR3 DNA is TGTGCCAGCTCACCAAACAGGGGTGCCAGCTCCTACAATGAGCAGTTCTTC.

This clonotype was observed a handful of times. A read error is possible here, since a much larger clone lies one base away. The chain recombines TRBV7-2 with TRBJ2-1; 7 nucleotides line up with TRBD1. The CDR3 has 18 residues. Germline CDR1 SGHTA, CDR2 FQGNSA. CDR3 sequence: CACRPRTDRVGTYNEQFF. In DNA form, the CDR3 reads TGTGCCTGCAGGCCCCGGACCGACAGGGTAGGGACCTACAATGAGCAGTTCTTC.

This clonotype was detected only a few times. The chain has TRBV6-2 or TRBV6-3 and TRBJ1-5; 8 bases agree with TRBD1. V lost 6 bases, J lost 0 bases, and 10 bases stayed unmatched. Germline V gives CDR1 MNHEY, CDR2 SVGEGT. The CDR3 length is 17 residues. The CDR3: CASSPGTGVYSNQPQHF. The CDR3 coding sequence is TGTGCCAGCAGCCCCGGGACAGGAGTTTATAGCAATCAGCCCCAGCATTTT.

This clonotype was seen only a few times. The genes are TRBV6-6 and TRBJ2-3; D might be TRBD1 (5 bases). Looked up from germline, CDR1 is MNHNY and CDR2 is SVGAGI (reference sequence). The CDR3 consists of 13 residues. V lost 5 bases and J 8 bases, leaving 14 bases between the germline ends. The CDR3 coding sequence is TGTGCCAGCAGTATCCAGGGTGCCGGTACGCAGTATTTT. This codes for CASSIQGAGTQYF.

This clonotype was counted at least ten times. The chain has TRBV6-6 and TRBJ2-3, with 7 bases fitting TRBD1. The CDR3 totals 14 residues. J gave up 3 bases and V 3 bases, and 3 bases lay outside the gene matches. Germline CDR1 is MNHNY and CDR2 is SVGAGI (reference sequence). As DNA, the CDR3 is TGTGCCAGCAGTTATCCAGGGGGAACAGATACGCAGTATTTT. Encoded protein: CASSYPGGTDTQYF.

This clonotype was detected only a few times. The CDR3 nucleotides are TGCAGTGCCTTGATAATGACATCGTCCTACGAGCAGTACTTC. It codes for CSALIMTSSYEQYF. This chain joins TRBV20-1 and TRBJ2-7; D remains ambiguous. The germline V gene has CDR1 DFQATT and CDR2 SNEGSKA (reference sequence). The CDR3 covers 14 residues. V lost 6 bases, J lost 1 base, and 16 bases lay in between.

The CDR3 bases are TGTGCCAGCTACGATGGGCTTCAGTACTTC. Residues: CASYDGLQYF. The V and J genes are TRBV28 and TRBJ2-5; D gene uncertain. The V end lost 8 bases, the J end lost 11 bases, and 12 bases lay between the germline ends. The CDR3 spans 10 residues. From germline, CDR1 is MDHEN and CDR2 SYDVKM.

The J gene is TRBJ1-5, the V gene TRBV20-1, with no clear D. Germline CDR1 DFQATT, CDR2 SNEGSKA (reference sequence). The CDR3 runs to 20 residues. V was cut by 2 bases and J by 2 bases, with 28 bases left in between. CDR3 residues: CSARMRSSGRVIYGNQPQHF. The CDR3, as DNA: TGCAGTGCTAGAATGAGAAGTTCCGGGCGGGTCATTTATGGCAATCAGCCCCAGCATTTT.

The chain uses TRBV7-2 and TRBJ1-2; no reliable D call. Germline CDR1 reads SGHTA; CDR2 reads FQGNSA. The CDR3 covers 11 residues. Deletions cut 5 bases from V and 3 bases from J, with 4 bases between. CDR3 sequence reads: CASSLYYGYTF. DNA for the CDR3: TGTGCCAGCAGCCTATACTATGGCTACACCTTC.

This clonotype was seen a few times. The CDR3 is CASSFPGQVEAFF. CDR3 DNA sequence: TGTGCCAGCAGTTTCCCCGGACAGGTTGAAGCTTTCTTT. The rearrangement joins TRBV12-3 or TRBV12-4 to TRBJ1-1; 7 bases are shared with TRBD1. After removal of 3 bases from V and 7 bases from J, the junction contained 5 bases not matched to a gene. CDR3 length equals 13 residues.

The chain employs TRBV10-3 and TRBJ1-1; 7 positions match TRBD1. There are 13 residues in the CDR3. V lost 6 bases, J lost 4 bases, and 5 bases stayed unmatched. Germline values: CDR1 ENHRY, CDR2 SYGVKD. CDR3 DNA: TGTGCCATCAGGGAAAGGGACAGCACTGAAGCTTTCTTT. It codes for CAIRERDSTEAFF.

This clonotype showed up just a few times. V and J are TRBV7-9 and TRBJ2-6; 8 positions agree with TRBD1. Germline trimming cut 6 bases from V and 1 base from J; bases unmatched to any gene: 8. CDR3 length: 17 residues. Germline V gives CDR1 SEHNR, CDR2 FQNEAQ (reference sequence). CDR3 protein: CASSNDRGLSGANVLTF. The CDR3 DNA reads TGTGCCAGCAGTAACGACAGGGGACTTTCTGGGGCCAACGTCCTGACTTTC. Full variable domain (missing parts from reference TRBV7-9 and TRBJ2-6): DTGVSQNPRHKITKRGQNVTFRCDPISEHNRLYWYRQTLGQGPEFLTYFQNEAQLEKSRLLSDRFSAERPKGSFSTLEIQRTEQGDSAMYLCASSNDRGLSGANVLTFGAGSRLTVL.

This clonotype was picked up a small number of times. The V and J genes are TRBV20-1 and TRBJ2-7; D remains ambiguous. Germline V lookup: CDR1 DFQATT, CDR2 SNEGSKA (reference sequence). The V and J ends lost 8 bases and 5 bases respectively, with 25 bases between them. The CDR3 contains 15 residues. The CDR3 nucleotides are TGCAGTTCTAAAAACCTTCGACAAAGTCCAGACGAGCAGTACTTC. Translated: CSSKNLRQSPDEQYF.

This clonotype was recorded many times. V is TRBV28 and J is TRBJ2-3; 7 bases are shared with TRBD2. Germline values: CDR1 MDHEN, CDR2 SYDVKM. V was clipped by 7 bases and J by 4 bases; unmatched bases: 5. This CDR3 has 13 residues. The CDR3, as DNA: TGTGCCAGCAACCGGGACTACTCAGATACGCAGTATTTT. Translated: CASNRDYSDTQYF.

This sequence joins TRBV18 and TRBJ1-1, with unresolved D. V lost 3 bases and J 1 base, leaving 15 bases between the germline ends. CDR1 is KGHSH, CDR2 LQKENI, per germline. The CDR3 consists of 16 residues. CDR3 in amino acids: CASSPQSMGSNTEAFF. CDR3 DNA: TGTGCCAGCTCACCCCAGTCCATGGGATCGAACACTGAAGCTTTCTTT.

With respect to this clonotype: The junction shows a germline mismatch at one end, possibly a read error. This chain's CDR3 is CASSLVGTRAYNEQFF. Here the CDR3 DNA reads TGTGCCAGCAGCTTGGTGGGGACTAGGGCCTACAATGAGCAGTTCTTT. The genes are TRBV7-2 and TRBJ2-1, with TRBD2 matching over 8 bases. Looked up from germline, CDR1 is SGHTA and CDR2 is FQGNSA. The CDR3 covers 16 residues.

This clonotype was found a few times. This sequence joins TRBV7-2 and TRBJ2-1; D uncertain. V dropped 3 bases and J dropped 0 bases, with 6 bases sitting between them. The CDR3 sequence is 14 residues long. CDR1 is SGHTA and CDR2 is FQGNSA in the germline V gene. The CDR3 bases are TGTGCCAGCAGCTTGAGGCTCTCCTACAATGAGCAGTTCTTC. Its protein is CASSLRLSYNEQFF.

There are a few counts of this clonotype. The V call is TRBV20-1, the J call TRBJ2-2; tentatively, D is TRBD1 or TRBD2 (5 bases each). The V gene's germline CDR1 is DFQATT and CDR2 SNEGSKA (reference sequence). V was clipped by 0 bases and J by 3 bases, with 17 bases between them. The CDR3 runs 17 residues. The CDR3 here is CSARDQKKGPDTGELFF. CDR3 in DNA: TGCAGTGCTAGAGATCAAAAAAAGGGACCCGACACCGGGGAGCTGTTTTTT.

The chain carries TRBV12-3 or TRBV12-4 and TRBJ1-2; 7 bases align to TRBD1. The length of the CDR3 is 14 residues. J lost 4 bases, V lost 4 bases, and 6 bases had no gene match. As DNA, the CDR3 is TGTGCCAGCAGTTACGGGACAGAGTTCTATGGCTACACCTTC. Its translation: CASSYGTEFYGYTF.

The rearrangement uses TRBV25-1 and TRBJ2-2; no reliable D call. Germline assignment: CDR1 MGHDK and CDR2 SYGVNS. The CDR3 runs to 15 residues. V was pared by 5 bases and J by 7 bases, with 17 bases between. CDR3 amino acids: CASSPHPPQVGELFF. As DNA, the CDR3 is TGTGCCAGCAGTCCCCACCCCCCGCAGGTCGGGGAGCTGTTTTTT. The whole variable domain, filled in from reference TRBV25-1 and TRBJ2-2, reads EADIYQTPRYLVIGTGKKITLECSQTMGHDKMYWYQQDPGMELHLIHYSYGVNSTEKGDLSSESTVSRIRTEHFPLTLESARPSHTSQYLCASSPHPPQVGELFFGEGSRLTVL.